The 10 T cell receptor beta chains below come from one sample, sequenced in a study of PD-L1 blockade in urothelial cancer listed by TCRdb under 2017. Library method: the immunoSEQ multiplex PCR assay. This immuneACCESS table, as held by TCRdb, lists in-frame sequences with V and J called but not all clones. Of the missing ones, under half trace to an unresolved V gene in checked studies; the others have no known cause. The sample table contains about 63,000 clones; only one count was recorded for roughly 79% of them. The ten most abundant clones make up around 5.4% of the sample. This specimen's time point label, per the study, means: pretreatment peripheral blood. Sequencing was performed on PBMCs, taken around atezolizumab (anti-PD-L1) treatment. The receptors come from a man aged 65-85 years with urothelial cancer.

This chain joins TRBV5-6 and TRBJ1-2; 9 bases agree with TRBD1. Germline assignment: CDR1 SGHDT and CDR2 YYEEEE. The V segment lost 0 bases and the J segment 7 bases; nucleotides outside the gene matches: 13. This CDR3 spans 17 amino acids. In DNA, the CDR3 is TGTGCCAGCAGCTTGGCCCTAATCAGGACAGGGGCTTTTGGCTACACCTTC. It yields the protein CASSLALIRTGAFGYTF.

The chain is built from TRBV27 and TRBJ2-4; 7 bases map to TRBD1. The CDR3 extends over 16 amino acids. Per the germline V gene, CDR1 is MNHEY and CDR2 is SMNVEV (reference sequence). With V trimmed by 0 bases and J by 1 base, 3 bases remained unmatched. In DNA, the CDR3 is TGTGCCAGCAGTTTATCTTCGACAGGGGCCAAAAACATTCAGTACTTC. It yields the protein CASSLSSTGAKNIQYF.

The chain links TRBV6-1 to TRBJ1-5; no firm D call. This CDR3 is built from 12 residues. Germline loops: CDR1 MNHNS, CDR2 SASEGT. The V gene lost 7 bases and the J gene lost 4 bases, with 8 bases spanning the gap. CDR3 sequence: CASMEGNQPQHF. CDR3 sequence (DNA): TGTGCCAGCATGGAGGGAAATCAGCCCCAGCATTTT.

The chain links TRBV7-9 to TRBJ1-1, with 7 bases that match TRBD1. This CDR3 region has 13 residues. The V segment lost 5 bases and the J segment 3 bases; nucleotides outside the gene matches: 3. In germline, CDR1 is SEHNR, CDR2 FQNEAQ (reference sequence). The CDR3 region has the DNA TGTGCCAGCAGCCCAGACAGGGACACTGAAGCTTTCTTT. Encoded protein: CASSPDRDTEAFF.

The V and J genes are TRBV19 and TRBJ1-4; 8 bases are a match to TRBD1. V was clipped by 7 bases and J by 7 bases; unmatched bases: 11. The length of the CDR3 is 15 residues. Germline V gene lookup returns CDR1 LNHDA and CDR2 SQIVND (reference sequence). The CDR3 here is CASTTRGREAEKLFF. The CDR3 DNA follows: TGTGCCAGTACCACCAGGGGGCGCGAAGCTGAAAAACTGTTTTTT.

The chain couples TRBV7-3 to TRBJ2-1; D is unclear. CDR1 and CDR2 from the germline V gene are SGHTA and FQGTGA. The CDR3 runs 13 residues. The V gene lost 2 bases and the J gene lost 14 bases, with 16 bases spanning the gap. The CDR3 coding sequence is TGTGCCAGCAGCTTAGTCAAACGCGGAGTCAAGTTCTTC. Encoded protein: CASSLVKRGVKFF.

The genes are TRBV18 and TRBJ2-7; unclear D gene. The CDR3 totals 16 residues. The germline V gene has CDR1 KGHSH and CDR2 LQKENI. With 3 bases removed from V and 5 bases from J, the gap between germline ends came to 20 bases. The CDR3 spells CASSPTGPPYRDEQYF. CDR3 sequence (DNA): TGTGCCAGCTCACCTACCGGCCCACCTTATCGGGACGAGCAGTACTTC.

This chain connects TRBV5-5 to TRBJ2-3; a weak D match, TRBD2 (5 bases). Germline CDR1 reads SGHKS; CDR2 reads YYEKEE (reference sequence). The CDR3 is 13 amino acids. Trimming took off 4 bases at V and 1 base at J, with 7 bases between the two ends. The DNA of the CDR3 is TGTGCCAGCAGCCTCGGGGGCACAGATACGCAGTATTTT. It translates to CASSLGGTDTQYF.

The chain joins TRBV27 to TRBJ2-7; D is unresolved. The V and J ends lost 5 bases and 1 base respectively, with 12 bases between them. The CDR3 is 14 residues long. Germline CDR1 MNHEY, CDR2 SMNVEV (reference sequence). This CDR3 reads CASSIARMSYEQYF. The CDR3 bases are TGTGCCAGCAGTATCGCCAGGATGTCCTACGAGCAGTACTTC.

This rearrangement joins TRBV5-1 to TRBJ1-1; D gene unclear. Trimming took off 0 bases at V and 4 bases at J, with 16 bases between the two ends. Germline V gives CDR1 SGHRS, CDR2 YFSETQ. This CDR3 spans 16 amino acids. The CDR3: CASSLDGSGVGTEAFF. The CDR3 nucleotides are TGCGCCAGCAGCTTGGACGGCTCCGGGGTGGGCACTGAAGCTTTCTTT.